This T cell receptor beta chain was recovered during a study of shared clonotypes between healthy human individuals. Each subset's genomic DNA was shared equally among a number of immunoSEQ plates. Produced via immunoSEQ multiplex PCR; TCRdb's table is partial and in-frame only. The sample includes some 2,100,000 clones, approximately 96% of them seen just once. Germline CDR1 is SGDLS and CDR2 is YYNGEE. Trimming cost V 4 bases and J 13 bases, with 14 bases left between them. The CDR3 sequence is 12 residues long. The source material was naive CD4+ T cells sorted from blood. Subset in this sample: CD45RA+ positively selected. The TCR originated in a man younger than 35 in good health. The genes are TRBV9 and TRBJ1-4; TRBD1 might be the D (6 bases). The CDR3 DNA sequence: TGTGCCAGCAGCCCCCACAGGGTCGGACTGTTTTTT. Its protein product is CASSPHRVGLFF. Supplemented by reference TRBV9 and TRBJ1-4, the full variable domain reads DSGVTQTPKHLITATGQRVTLRCSPRSGDLSVYWYQQSLDQGLQFLIQYYNGEERAKGNILERFSAQQFPDLHSELNLSSLELGDSALYFCASSPHRVGLFFGSGTQLSVL.